This TCR beta chain was captured in a study of shared clonotypes between healthy human individuals. Broader study findings: Approximately 5.1% was the fraction of naive CD4 clonotypes found shared across several donors.

On this clone: The antigen remains unidentified.

Per sorted-subset replicate PCR, input was roughly 220 ng DNA, representing 30,000 to 35,000 T cell genomes. Sequencing used immunoSEQ multiplex PCR; TCRdb keeps in-frame clones, though not all of them. The top ten clones hold 0.9% to 1.4% of a sample with just over 2,000,000 clones, roughly 95% of them seen once. Germline assignment: CDR1 MDHEN and CDR2 SYDVKM. The CDR3 is 15 residues long. V dropped 6 bases and J dropped 2 bases, with 16 bases sitting between them. Naive CD8 cells lacked CD45RO and underwent positive selection for CCR7, leaving out terminally differentiated effector memory CD45RA+ cells.

The specimen was naive CD8+ T cells sorted from blood. The chain is built from TRBV28 and TRBJ1-2, with D possibly being TRBD1 (6 bases). The source of this sequence is a man aged 18-30 years in good health. For the CDR3, the DNA is TGTGCCAGCAGGCCCACCGGGACACTCAACTATGGCTACACCTTC. Translation gives CASRPTGTLNYGYTF.